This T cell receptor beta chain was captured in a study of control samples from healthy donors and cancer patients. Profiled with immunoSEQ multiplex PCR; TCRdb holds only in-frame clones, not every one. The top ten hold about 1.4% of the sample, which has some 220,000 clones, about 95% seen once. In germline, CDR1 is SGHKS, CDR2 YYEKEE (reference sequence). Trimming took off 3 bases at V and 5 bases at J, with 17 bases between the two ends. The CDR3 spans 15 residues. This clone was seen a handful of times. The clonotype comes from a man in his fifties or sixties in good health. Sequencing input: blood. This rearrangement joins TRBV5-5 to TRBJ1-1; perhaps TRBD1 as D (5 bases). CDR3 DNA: TGTGCCAGCAGCTATCACCCCTCCCGGGGGACTGAAGCTTTCTTT. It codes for CASSYHPSRGTEAFF.